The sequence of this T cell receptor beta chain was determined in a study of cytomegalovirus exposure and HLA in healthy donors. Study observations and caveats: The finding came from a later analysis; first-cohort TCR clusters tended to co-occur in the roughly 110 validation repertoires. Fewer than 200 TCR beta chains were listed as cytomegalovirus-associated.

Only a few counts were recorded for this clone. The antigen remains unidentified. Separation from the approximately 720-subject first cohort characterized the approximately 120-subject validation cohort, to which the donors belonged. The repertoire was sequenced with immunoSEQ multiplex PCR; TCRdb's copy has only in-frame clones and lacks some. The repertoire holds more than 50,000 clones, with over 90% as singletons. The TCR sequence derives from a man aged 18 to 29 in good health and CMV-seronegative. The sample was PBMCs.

In nucleotides, the CDR3 is TGTGCCAGCAGCCCAGGGTCGAATGAAAAACTGTTTTTT. Its translation: CASSPGSNEKLFF. V usage is TRBV14 and J usage is TRBJ1-4, with TRBD1 as a possible D gene (5 bases). The germline gives CDR1 SGHDN, CDR2 FVKESK. The CDR3 contains 13 residues. V lost 4 bases and J lost 5, with 8 bases in between.